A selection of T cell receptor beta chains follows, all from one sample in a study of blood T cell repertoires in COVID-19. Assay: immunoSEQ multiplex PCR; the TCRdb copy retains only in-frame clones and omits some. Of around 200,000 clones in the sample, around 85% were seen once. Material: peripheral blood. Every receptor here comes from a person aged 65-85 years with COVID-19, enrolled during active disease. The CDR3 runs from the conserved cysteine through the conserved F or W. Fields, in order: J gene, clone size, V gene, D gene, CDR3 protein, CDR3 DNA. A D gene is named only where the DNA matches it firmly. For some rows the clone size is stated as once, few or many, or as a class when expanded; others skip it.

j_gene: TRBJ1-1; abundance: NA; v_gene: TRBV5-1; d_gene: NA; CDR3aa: CASSLAEIWPNTEAFF; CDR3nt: TGCGCCAGCAGCTTGGCCGAAATCTGGCCGAACACTGAAGCTTTCTTT
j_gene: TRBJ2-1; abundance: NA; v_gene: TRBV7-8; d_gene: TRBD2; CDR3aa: CASSWTRGKDEQFF; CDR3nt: TGTGCCAGCAGCTGGACTAGAGGTAAAGATGAGCAGTTCTTC
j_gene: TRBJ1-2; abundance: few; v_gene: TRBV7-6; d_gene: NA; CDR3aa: CASSRRGGYGYTF; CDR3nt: TGTGCCAGCAGCAGACGGGGAGGCTATGGCTACACCTTC
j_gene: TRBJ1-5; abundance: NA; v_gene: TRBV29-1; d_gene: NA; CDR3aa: CSVGTAPGLPQHF; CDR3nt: TGCAGCGTTGGGACGGCCCCTGGACTGCCCCAGCATTTT
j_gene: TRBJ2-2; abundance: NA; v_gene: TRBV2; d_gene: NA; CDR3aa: CASIRTVNTGELFF; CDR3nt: TGTGCCAGCATCCGGACAGTAAACACCGGGGAGCTGTTTTTT
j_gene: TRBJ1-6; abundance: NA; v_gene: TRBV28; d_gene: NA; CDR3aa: CASSYRQNSPLHF; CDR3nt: TGTGCCAGCAGTTACAGACAGAATTCACCCCTCCACTTT
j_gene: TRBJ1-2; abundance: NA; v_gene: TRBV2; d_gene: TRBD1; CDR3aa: CASRVARGDYGYTF; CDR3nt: TGTGCCAGCAGGGTTGCCAGGGGGGACTATGGCTACACCTTC
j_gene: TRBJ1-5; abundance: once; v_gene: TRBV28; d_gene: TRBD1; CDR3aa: CASSILGQGGNQPQHF; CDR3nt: TGTGCCAGCAGCATTCTAGGACAGGGAGGCAATCAGCCCCAGCATTTT
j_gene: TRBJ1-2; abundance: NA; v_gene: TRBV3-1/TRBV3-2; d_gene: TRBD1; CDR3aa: CASSPNRDRGYGYTF; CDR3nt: TGTGCCAGCAGCCCTAATCGGGACAGGGGATATGGCTACACCTTC
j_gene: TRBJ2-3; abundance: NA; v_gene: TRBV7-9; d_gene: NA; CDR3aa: CASSSGARGDTQYF; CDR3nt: TGTGCCAGCAGCTCCGGCGCTAGGGGTGATACGCAGTATTTT
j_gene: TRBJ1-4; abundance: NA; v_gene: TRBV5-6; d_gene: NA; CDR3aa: CASSFESTNEKLFF; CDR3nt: TGTGCCAGCAGCTTTGAGTCAACTAATGAAAAACTGTTTTTT
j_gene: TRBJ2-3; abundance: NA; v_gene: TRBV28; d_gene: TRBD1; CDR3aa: CASSLRTGGTDTQYF; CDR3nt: TGTGCCAGCAGTTTACGGACAGGGGGCACAGATACGCAGTATTTT
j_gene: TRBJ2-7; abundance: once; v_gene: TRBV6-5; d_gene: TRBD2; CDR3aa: CASSRGTSIHEQYF; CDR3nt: TGTGCCAGCAGTCGAGGGACTAGCATTCACGAGCAGTACTTC
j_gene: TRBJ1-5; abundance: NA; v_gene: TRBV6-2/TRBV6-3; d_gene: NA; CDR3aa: CASSYLWDKAQDQPQHF; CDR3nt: TGTGCCAGCAGTTACCTTTGGGACAAGGCACAAGATCAGCCCCAGCATTTT
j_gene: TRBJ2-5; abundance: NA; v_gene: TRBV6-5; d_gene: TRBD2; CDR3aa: CARAGVGGETQYF; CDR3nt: TGTGCCAGAGCGGGAGTAGGGGGGGAGACCCAGTACTTC
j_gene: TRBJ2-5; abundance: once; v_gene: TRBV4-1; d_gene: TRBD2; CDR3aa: CASSQEILAGHQETQYF; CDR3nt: TGCGCCAGCAGCCAAGAAATCCTAGCGGGACACCAAGAGACCCAGTACTTC
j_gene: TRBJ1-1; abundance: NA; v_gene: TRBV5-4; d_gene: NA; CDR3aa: CASSLAGNSEAFF; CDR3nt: TGTGCCAGCAGCTTGGCCGGGAACTCCGAAGCTTTCTTT
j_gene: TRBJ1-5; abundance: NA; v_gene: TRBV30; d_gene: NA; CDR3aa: CAWGLSRQPQHF; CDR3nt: TGTGCCTGGGGCCTTAGTCGTCAGCCCCAGCATTTT
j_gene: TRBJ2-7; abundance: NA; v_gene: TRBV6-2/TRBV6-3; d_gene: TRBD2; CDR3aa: CASSLRTSGPYEQYF; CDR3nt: TGTGCCAGCAGTCTCCGGACTAGCGGACCCTACGAGCAGTACTTC
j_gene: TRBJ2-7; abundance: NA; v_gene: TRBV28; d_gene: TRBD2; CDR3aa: CASRGGSSYEQYF; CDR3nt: TGTGCCAGCCGGGGGGGGAGCTCCTACGAGCAGTACTTC
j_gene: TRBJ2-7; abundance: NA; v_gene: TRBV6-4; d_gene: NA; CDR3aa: CASSLKPNTGEQYF; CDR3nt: TGTGCCAGCAGTCTAAAACCAAATACAGGCGAGCAGTACTTC
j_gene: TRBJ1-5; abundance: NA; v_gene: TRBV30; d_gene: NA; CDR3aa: CAWSQDTSNQPQHF; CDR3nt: TGTGCCTGGAGTCAAGACACTAGCAATCAGCCCCAGCATTTT
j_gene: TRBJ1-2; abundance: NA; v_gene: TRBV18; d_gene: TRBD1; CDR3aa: CASSPGIQGAYGYTF; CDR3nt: TGTGCCAGCTCACCTGGGATACAGGGGGCCTATGGCTACACCTTC
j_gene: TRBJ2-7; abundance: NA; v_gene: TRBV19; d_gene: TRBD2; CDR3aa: CASSGLAGAYEQYF; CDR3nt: TGTGCCAGTAGTGGCCTAGCGGGGGCCTACGAGCAGTACTTC
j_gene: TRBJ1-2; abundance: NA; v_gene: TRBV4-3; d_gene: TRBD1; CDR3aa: CASSQEGTELYGYTF; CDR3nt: TGCGCCAGCAGCCAAGAAGGGACAGAGCTCTATGGCTACACCTTC
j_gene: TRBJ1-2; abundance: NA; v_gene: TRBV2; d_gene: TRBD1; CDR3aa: CASSPTGVYGYTF; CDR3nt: TGTGCCAGCAGTCCGACAGGGGTCTATGGCTACACCTTC
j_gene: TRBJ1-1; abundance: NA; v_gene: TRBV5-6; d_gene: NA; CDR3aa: CASSPVYRGGGNTEAFF; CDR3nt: TGTGCCAGCAGCCCGGTCTATCGGGGCGGGGGGAACACTGAAGCTTTCTTT
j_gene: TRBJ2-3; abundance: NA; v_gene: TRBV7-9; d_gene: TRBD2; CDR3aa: CASSLSELAGTDTQYF; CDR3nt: TGTGCCAGCAGCTTATCCGAACTAGCGGGCACAGATACGCAGTATTTT
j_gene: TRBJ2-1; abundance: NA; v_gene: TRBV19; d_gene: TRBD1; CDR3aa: CASSIPSGGSNNEQFF; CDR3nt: TGTGCCAGTAGTATACCGTCAGGGGGTTCCAACAATGAGCAGTTCTTC
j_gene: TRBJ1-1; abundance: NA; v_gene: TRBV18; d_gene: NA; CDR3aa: CASSPLTGNTEAFF; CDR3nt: TGTGCCAGCTCACCACTCACGGGAAACACTGAAGCTTTCTTT
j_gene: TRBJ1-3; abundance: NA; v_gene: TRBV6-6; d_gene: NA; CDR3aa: CASRPRQEGNTIYF; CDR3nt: TGTGCCAGCAGACCAAGACAGGAGGGAAACACCATATATTTT
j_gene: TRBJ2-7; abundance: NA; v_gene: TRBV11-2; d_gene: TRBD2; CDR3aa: CASSLVGTTYEQYF; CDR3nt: TGTGCCAGCAGCTTAGTAGGGACTACCTACGAGCAGTACTTC
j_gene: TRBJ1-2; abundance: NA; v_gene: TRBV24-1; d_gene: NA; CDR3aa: CATSDFLGSGYTF; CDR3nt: TGTGCCACCAGTGATTTTCTCGGGAGTGGCTACACCTTC
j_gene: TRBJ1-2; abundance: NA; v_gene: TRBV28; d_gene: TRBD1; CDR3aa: CASSLRYRGVGYTF; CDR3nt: TGTGCCAGCAGTTTAAGGTACAGGGGTGTCGGCTACACCTTC
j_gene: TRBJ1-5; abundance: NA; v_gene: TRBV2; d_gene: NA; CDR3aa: CASEGLYSNQPQHF; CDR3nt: TGTGCCAGCGAGGGACTGTATAGCAATCAGCCCCAGCATTTT
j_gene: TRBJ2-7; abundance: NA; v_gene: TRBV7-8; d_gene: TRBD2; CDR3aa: CASSLALPSGRLDF; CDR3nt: TGTGCCAGCAGCTTAGCGCTACCTAGCGGGAGGTTGGACTTC
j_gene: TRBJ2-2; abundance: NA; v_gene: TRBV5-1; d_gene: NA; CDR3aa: CASSTGTSNTGELFF; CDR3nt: TGCGCCAGCAGCACCGGGACATCGAACACCGGGGAGCTGTTTTTT
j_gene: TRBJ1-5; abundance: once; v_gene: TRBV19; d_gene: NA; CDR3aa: CASSIVQGNQPQHF; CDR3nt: TGTGCCAGTAGTATAGTACAGGGCAATCAGCCCCAGCATTTT
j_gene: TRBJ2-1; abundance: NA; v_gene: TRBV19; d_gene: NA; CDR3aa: CASSLGSQGNEQFF; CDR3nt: TGTGCCAGTAGTCTAGGTTCACAGGGAAATGAGCAGTTCTTC
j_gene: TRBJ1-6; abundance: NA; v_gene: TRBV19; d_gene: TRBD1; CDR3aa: CASAGQYNSPLHF; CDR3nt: TGTGCCAGTGCGGGACAGTATAATTCACCCCTCCACTTT
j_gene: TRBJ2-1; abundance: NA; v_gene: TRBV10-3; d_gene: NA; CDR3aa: CAISDSPLLAKNEQFF; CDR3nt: TGTGCCATCAGTGACTCACCCTTACTAGCTAAAAATGAGCAGTTCTTC
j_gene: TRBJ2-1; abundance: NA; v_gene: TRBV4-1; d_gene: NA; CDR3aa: CASSQAVERLKNEQFF; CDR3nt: TGCGCCAGCAGCCAAGCGGTGGAGAGACTTAAGAATGAGCAGTTCTTC
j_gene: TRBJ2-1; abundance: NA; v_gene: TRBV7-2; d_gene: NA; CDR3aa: CASSLRGSLFEQFF; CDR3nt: TGTGCCAGCAGCTTAAGGGGGAGTCTCTTTGAGCAGTTCTTC